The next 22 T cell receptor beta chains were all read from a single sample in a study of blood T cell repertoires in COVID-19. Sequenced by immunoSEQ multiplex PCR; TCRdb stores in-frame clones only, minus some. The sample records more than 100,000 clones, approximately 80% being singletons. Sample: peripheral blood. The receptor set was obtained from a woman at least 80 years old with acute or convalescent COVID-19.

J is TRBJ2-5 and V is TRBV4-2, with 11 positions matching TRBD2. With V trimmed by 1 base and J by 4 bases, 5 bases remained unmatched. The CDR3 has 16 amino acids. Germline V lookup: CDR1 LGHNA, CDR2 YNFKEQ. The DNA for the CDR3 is TGTGCCAGCAGCCAAGTGTGGGGGACTAGCGGAGAGACCCAGTACTTC. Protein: CASSQVWGTSGETQYF.

CDR3 sequence reads: CASSQHAYLGGEGNTEAFF. CDR3 bases: TGCGCCAGCAGCCAACACGCTTATTTGGGGGGAGAAGGGAACACTGAAGCTTTCTTT. The chain couples TRBV4-1 to TRBJ1-1, with D possibly being TRBD1 (5 bases). Per the germline V gene, CDR1 is MGHRA and CDR2 is YSYEKL. The CDR3 runs 19 residues. V shed 2 bases and J shed 1 base, with 23 bases lying between them.

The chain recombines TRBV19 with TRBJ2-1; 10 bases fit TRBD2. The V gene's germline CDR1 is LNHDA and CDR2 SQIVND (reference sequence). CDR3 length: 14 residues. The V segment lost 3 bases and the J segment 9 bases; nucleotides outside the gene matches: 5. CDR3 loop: CASSIKREGGEQFF. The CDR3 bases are TGTGCCAGTAGTATCAAGCGGGAGGGCGGTGAGCAGTTCTTC.

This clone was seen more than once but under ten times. The CDR3, as DNA: TGCGCCAGCAGCTTGGGAGGTCGACAGGCACGGGAGACCCAGTACTTC. Amino acid sequence: CASSLGGRQARETQYF. This chain connects TRBV5-1 to TRBJ2-5; the D gene is possibly TRBD1 (6 bases). CDR3 length: 16 amino acids. Germline V gene data show CDR1 as SGHRS and CDR2 as YFSETQ. The V end lost 0 bases, the J end lost 5 bases, and 17 bases lay between the germline ends.

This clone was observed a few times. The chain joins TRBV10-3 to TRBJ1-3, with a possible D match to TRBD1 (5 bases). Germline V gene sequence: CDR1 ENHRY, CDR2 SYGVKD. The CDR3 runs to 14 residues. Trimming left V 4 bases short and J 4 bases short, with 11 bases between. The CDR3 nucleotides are TGTGCCATCAGTGTAGAAGCAGGGGGAAACACCATATATTTT. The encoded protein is CAISVEAGGNTIYF.

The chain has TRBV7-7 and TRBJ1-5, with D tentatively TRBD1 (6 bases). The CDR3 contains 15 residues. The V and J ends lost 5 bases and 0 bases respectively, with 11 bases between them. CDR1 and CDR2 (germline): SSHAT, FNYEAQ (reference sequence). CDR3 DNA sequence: TGTGCCAGCAGCCCGACAGGCGATAGCAATCAGCCCCAGCATTTT. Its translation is CASSPTGDSNQPQHF. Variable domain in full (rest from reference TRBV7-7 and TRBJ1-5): GAGVSQSPRYKVTKRGQDVTLRCDPISSHATLYWYQQALGQGPEFLTYFNYEAQPDKSGLPSDRFSAERPEGSISTLTIQRTEQRDSAMYRCASSPTGDSNQPQHFGDGTRLSIL.

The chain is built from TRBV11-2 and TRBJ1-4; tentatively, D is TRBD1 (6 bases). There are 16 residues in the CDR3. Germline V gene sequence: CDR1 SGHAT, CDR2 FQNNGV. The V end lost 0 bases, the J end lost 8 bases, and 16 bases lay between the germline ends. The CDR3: CASSLDRGRGYEKLFF. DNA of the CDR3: TGTGCCAGCAGCTTAGATCGAGGGAGGGGGTACGAAAAACTGTTTTTT.

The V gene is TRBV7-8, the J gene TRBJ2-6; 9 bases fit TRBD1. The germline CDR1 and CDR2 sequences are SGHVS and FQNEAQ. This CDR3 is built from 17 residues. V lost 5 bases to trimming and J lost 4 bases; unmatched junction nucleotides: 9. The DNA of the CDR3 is TGTGCCAGCAGCCTAACCGGGACAGGGTCCGGGGCCAACGTCCTGACTTTC. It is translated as CASSLTGTGSGANVLTF.

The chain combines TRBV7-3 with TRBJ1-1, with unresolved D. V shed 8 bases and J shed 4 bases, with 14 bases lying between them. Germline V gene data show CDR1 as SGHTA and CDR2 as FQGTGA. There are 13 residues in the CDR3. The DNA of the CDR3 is TGTGCCAGCTCACAGAGAGAGGGCACTGAAGCTTTCTTT. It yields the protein CASSQREGTEAFF.

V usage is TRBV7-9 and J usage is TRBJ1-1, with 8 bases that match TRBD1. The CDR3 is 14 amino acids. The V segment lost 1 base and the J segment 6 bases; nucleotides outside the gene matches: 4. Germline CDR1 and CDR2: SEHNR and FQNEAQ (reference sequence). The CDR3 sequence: CASSLEGDRSEAFF. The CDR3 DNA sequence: TGTGCCAGCAGCTTAGAGGGGGACAGGTCTGAAGCTTTCTTT.

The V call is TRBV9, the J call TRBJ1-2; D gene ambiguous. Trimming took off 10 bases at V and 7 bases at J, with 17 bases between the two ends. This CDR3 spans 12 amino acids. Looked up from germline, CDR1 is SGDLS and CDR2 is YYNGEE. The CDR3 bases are TGTGCCTCATCTCGGGAGAAGGTTGGCTACACCTTC. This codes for CASSREKVGYTF.

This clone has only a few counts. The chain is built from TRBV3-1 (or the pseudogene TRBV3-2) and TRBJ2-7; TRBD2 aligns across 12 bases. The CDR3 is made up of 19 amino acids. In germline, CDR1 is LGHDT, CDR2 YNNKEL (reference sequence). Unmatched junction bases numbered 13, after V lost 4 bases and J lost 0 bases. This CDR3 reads CASSRLGLAGYRSSYEQYF. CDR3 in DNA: TGTGCCAGCAGCCGACTAGGACTAGCGGGATATCGGAGCTCCTACGAGCAGTACTTC.

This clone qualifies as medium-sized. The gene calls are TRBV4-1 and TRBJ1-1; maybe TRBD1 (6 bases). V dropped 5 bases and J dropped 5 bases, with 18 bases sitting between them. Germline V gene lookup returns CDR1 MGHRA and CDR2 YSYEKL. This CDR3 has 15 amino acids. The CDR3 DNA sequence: TGCGCCAGCAGCTCATATTCCGGGACACCTACTGAAGCTTTCTTT. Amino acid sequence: CASSSYSGTPTEAFF.

CDR3 sequence (DNA): TGTGCCAGGGAGATGCCGGTGTATGGCTACACCTTC. Amino acids: CAREMPVYGYTF. The chain employs TRBV2 and TRBJ1-2, with D unresolved. Germline CDR1 SNHLY, CDR2 FYNNEI. The CDR3 runs to 12 residues. Trimming removed 9 bases at V and 5 bases at J, with 13 bases between.

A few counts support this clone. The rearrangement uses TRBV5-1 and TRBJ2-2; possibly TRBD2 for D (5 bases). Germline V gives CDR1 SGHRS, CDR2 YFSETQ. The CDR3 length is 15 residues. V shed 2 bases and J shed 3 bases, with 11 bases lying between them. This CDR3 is CASSLSLGDTGELFF. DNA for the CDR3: TGCGCCAGCAGCTTATCCCTCGGGGACACCGGGGAGCTGTTTTTT.

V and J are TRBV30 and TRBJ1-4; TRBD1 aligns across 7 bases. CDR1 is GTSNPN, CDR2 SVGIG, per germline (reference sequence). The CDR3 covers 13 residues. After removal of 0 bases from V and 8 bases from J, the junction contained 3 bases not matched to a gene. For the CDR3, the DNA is TGTGCCTGGAGTGTACAGGGGAGCGAAAAACTGTTTTTT. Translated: CAWSVQGSEKLFF. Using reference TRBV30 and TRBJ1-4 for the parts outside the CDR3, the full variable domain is SQTIHQWPATLVQPVGSPLSLECTVEGTSNPNLYWYRQAAGRGLQLLFYSVGIGQISSEVPQNLSASRPQDRQFILSSKKLLLSDSGFYLCAWSVQGSEKLFFGSGTQLSVL.

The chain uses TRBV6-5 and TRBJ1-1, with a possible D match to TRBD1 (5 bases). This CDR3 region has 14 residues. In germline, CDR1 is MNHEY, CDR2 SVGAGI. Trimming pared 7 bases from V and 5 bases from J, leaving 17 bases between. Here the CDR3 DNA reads TGTGCCAGCATCGTACGGGGGGATTGGACTGAAGCTTTCTTT. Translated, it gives CASIVRGDWTEAFF.

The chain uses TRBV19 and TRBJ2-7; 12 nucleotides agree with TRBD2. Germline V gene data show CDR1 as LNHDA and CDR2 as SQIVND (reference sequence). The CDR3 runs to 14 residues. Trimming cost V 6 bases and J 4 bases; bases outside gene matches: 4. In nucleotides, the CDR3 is TGTGCCAGTAGGAGACTAGCGGGAGCTTACGAGCAGTACTTC. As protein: CASRRLAGAYEQYF. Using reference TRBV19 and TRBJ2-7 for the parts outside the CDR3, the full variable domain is DGGITQSPKYLFRKEGQNVTLSCEQNLNHDAMYWYRQDPGQGLRLIYYSQIVNDFQKGDIAEGYSVSREKKESFPLTVTSAQKNPTAFYLCASRRLAGAYEQYFGPGTRLTVT.

The CDR3 nucleotides are TGTGCCAGCTCACAGGACAGTATCTCCTACAATGAGCAGTTCTTC. Its protein product is CASSQDSISYNEQFF. The V call is TRBV18, the J call TRBJ2-1; weak D call: TRBD1 (6 bases). The V end was cut by 4 bases, the J end by 0 bases, with 10 bases between. CDR1 is KGHSH and CDR2 is LQKENI in the germline V gene. The length of the CDR3 is 15 residues.

Here the CDR3 DNA reads TGTGCCAGCAGTGACTCTAGCGGGAGTATAACCGGGGAGCTGTTTTTT. It codes for CASSDSSGSITGELFF. This chain connects TRBV2 to TRBJ2-2, with 10 bases matching TRBD2. V dropped 3 bases and J dropped 5; count of bases not matched to a gene: 6. Per germline, CDR1 SNHLY and CDR2 FYNNEI. This CDR3 has 16 residues.

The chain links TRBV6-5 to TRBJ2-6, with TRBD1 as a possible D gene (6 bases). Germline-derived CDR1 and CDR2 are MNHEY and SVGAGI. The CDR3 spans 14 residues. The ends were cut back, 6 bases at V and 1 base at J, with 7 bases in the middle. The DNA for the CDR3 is TGTGCCAGCAGAAGGGGGTCTGGGGCCAACGTCCTGACTTTC. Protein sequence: CASRRGSGANVLTF.

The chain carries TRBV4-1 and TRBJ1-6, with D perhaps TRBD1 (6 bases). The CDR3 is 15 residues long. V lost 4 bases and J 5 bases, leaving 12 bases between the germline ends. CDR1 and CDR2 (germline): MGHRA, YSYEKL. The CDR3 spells CASSLQGTDNSPLHF. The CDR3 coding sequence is TGCGCCAGCAGCCTACAGGGAACGGATAATTCACCCCTCCACTTT.